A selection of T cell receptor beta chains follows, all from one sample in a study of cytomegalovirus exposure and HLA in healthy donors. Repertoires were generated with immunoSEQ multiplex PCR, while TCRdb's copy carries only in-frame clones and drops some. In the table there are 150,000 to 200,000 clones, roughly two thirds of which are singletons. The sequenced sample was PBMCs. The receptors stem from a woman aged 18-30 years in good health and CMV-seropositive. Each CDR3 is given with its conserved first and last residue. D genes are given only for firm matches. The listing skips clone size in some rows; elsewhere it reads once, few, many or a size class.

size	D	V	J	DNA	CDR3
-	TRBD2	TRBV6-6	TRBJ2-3	TGTGCCAGCAGTCAAACCCCGGGGGGTCCAGATACGCAGTATTTT	CASSQTPGGPDTQYF
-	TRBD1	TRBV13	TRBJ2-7	TGTGCCAGCAGCCTACAGGGGATCGTCGAGCAGTACTTC	CASSLQGIVEQYF
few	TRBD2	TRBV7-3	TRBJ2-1	TGTGCCAGCAGCCCCGCTAGCGGGAGTACTAGGCGGGCGGACAATGAGCAGTTCTTC	CASSPASGSTRRADNEQFF
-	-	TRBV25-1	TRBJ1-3	TGTGCCAGCAGTCAAAAGCGGGGCAGTTCTGGAAACACCATATATTTT	CASSQKRGSSGNTIYF
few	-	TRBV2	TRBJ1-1	TGTGCCAGCAGTGACGAGACAGCCACTGAAGCTTTCTTT	CASSDETATEAFF
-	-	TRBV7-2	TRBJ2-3	TGTGCCAGCAGCTCTCAGGTTTCTAGCACAGATACGCAGTATTTT	CASSSQVSSTDTQYF
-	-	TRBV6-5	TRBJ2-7	TGTGCCAGCCAACTCGGCTACGAGCAGTACTTC	CASQLGYEQYF
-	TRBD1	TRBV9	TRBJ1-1	TGTGCCAGCAGCCGACAGGGTTCTGAAGCTTTCTTT	CASSRQGSEAFF
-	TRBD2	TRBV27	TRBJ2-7	TGTGCCAGCAGTTCCCAGACTAGCGGGAGTTACGAGCAGTACTTC	CASSSQTSGSYEQYF
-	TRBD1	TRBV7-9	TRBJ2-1	TGTGCCAGCAGCTTAATACAGGGGGTCCTCGATGAGCAGTTCTTC	CASSLIQGVLDEQFF
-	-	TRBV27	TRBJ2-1	TGTGCCAGCAGCACATTCCGGGTCCCTAGAAATGAGCAGTTCTTC	CASSTFRVPRNEQFF
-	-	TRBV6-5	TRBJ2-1	TGTGCCAGCGCCCCGGATCCAGGGTCCAATGAGCAGTTCTTC	CASAPDPGSNEQFF
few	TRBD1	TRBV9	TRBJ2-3	TGTGCCAGCAGCGAGGTGGGGAGTGGGGACAGAATTTCAGATACGCAGTATTTT	CASSEVGSGDRISDTQYF
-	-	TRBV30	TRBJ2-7	TGTGCCTGGAGTGTACTGCCCCCGACCTCGGGGGAGCAGTACTTC	CAWSVLPPTSGEQYF
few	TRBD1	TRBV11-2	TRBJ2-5	TGTGCCAGCAGCCCTCCAGGGGGCTTGGAGACCCAGTACTTC	CASSPPGGLETQYF
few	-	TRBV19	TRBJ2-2	TGTGCCAGTATGTTAGAGTGGGGCGGAGTGAACACCGGGGAGCTGTTTTTT	CASMLEWGGVNTGELFF
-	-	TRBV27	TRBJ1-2	TGTGCCTCCGCCCTTCTAGGGCGGGATGGCTACACCTTC	CASALLGRDGYTF
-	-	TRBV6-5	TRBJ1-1	TGTGCCAGCAGTTACTGGACAGAGGGTGACACTGAAGCTTTCTTT	CASSYWTEGDTEAFF
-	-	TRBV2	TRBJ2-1	TGTGCCAGCAGTACCGACAGGAATGAGCAGTTCTTC	CASSTDRNEQFF
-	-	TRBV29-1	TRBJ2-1	TGCAGCGTTGAAACGATGCAGGGGTCTATCGATGGGAATGAGCAGTTCTTC	CSVETMQGSIDGNEQFF
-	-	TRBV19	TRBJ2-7	TGTGCCAGTAGTATGGGGCAGTCCTACGAGCAGTACTTC	CASSMGQSYEQYF
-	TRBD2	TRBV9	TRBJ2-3	TGTGCCAGCAGCGTAACTAGCGGGGGAGATACGCAGTATTTT	CASSVTSGGDTQYF
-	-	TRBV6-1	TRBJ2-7	TGTGCCAGCAGTGTTACCGGGAGCTCCTACGAGCAGTACTTC	CASSVTGSSYEQYF
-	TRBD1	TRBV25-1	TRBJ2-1	TGTGCCAGCAGTGGGGCCAGGGGGCCTTCTCTCTCCTACAATGAGCAGTTCTTC	CASSGARGPSLSYNEQFF
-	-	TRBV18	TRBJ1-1	TGTGCCAGCTCACCCACCTTAGGGGGTTCTAAGCCTTTGGCTTTCTTT	CASSPTLGGSKPLAFF
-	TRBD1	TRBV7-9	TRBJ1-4	TGTGCCAGCAGCTTATACAGGGGCAAGGCTGAAAAACTGTTTTTT	CASSLYRGKAEKLFF
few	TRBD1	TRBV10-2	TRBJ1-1	TGCGCCAGCAGTGACGGAGAGATGACAGGGATAACTTCAGCTTTCTTT	CASSDGEMTGITSAFF
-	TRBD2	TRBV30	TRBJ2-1	TGTGCCTGGAGTCATAGCGGGTCCCCGTCGGGTGAGCAGTTCTTC	CAWSHSGSPSGEQFF
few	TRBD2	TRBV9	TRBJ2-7	TGTGCCAGCAGCGTATCCCCGGGGGGATCCTACGAGCAGTACTTC	CASSVSPGGSYEQYF
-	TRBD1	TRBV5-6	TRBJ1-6	TGTGCCAGCAGTACAAGACAGGGAGATTCACCCCTCCACTTT	CASSTRQGDSPLHF
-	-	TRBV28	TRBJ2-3	TGTGCCAGCAGTTCTCCCTCGGGCACAGATACGCAGTATTTT	CASSSPSGTDTQYF
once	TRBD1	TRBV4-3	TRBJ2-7	TGCGCCAGCAGCCAAGAAGCAGGGGGCAATTACGAGCAGTACTTC	CASSQEAGGNYEQYF
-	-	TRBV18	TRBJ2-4	TGTGCCAGCTCACCACAACAGGGAGAATGGAGCATTCAGTACTTC	CASSPQQGEWSIQYF
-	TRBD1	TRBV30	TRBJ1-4	TGTGCCTGGAGTCCACAGGGGGGGGCGCTGGAAAAACTGTTTTTT	CAWSPQGGALEKLFF
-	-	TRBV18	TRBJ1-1	TGTGCCAGCTCTACCGGGGGAATGAACACTGAAGCTTTCTTT	CASSTGGMNTEAFF
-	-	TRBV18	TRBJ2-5	TGTGCCAGCTCACCACGCGGGAACGGGGAGACCCAGTACTTC	CASSPRGNGETQYF
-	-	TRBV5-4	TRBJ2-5	TGTGCCAGCACCGTACCAGGGCTACAAGAGACCCAGTACTTC	CASTVPGLQETQYF
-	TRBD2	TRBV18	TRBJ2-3	TGTGCCAGCTCACCCATCCCCGGGGGGAACACAGATACGCAGTATTTT	CASSPIPGGNTDTQYF
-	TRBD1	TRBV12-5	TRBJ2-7	TGTGCTAGTGGTCCAGACAGGGTGAGGGAGCAGTACTTC	CASGPDRVREQYF
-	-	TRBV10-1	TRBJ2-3	TGCGCCAGCAGTCCATCCACAGATACGCAGTATTTT	CASSPSTDTQYF
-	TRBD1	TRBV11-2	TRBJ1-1	TGTGCCAGCAGATCGTTGACAGGGGGTTGGACTGAAGCTTTCTTT	CASRSLTGGWTEAFF
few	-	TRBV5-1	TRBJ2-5	TGCGCCAGCAGCTTGATAGGGGCGGGGCTGGAGACCCAGTACTTC	CASSLIGAGLETQYF
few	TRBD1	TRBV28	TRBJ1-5	TGTGCCAGCAGTTTAAGAGGGGGCTGGGATCAGCCCCAGCATTTT	CASSLRGGWDQPQHF
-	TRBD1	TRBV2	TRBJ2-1	TGTGCCAGCAGTGAAAATACCTCCGGGACAGGGGGCAGGAATGAGCAGTTCTTC	CASSENTSGTGGRNEQFF
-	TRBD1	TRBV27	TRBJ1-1	TGTGCCAGCAGGCGGACACAGGGGACGAAATACACTGAAGCTTTCTTT	CASRRTQGTKYTEAFF
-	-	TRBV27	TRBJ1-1	TGTGCCAGCAGGGCCGGGACAAGGGCGAACACTGAAGCTTTCTTT	CASRAGTRANTEAFF
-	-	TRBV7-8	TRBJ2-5	TGTGCCAGCAGCTTAGCTTTCGCGGGACCTCGTGTGGGACTCCCGCAAGAGACCCAGTACTTC	CASSLAFAGPRVGLPQETQYF
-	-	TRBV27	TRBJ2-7	TGTGCCAGCAGTTTCCACACACAGAAACCTACCTACGAGCAGTACTTC	CASSFHTQKPTYEQYF
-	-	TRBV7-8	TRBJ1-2	TGTGCCAGCAGCCTGCCGGGGAACTATGGCTACACCTTC	CASSLPGNYGYTF
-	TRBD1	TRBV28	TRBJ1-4	TGTGCCAGCAGTTTAGCCAGGGGGGATGAAAAACTGTTTTTT	CASSLARGDEKLFF
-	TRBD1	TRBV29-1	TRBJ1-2	TGCAGCGTTGAGGGACAGGGGGATGGCTACACCTTC	CSVEGQGDGYTF
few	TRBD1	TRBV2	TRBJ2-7	TGTGCCAGCAGTGCCCGGACAGGGGTATCCTACGAGCAGTACTTC	CASSARTGVSYEQYF
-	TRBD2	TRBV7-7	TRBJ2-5	TGTGCTAGCAGCTTAGCAACTAGCGGGGGGCCGGAGACCCAGTACTTC	CASSLATSGGPETQYF
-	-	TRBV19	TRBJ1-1	TGTGCCAGTAGTCCCCTAATTACGAACACTGAAGCTTTCTTT	CASSPLITNTEAFF
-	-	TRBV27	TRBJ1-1	TGTGCCAGCAGTTTGGCCGGGTCCATGAACACTGAAGCTTTCTTT	CASSLAGSMNTEAFF
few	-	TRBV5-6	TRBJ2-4	TGTGCCAGCAGCTTTGGAATTTTGGGGGGAGTACGGCACATTCAGTACTTC	CASSFGILGGVRHIQYF
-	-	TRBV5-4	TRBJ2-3	TGTGCCAGCAGTACGGCGGGACGACCAACAGATACGCAGTATTTT	CASSTAGRPTDTQYF
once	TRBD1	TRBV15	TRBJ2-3	TGTGCCACCAGCAGAGATAGATACAGGGGGCTCCCAGATACGCAGTATTTT	CATSRDRYRGLPDTQYF
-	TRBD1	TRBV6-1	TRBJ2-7	TGTGCCAGCCGGACAGGGATCTACGAGCAGTACTTC	CASRTGIYEQYF
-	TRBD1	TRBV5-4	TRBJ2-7	TGTGCCAGCAGCTGGGACAGGAATTCCTACGAGCAGTACTTC	CASSWDRNSYEQYF